These 32 T cell receptor beta chains share one sample of origin, sequenced in a study of vaccination and CD4 T cells after COVID-19. Treatment: roughly 10-day PBMC culture with coronavirus spike peptide pools or control peptides (ViraFEST assay). An Oncomine TCR Beta short-read assay was used to sequence the DNA from cultured CD4+ T cells. Via MiXCR, TCRdb re-called the PCR reads, giving one row per CDR3 protein. The sample records 7,500 to 10,000 distinct CDR3 sequences, roughly 70% being singletons. Antigens for these TCRs are unknown. Input material: CD4+ T cells from blood, cultured in vitro. The receptors shown here come from a human donor who had recovered from COVID-19.

The chain has TRBV12-3 or TRBV12-4 and TRBJ2-5, with TRBD2 matching over 10 bases. The CDR3 is 16 amino acids. Trimming removed 6 bases from V and 5 bases from J; junction bases left unmatched: 12. The CDR3 DNA is TGTGCCAGCAGCAATAGGGGTAGCGGGGGGAGGGAGACCCAGTACTTC. It is translated as CASSNRGSGGRETQYF.

The V gene is TRBV28, the J gene TRBJ1-5; weak D call: TRBD1 (5 bases). With 3 bases removed from V and 4 bases from J, the gap between germline ends came to 7 bases. This CDR3 has 13 amino acids. Germline V gene data show CDR1 as MDHEN and CDR2 as SYDVKM. The CDR3 loop reads CASSLTDNQPQHF. The CDR3 coding sequence is TGTGCCAGCAGTTTGACAGATAATCAGCCCCAGCATTTT. Filled out from reference TRBV28 and TRBJ1-5, the complete variable domain reads DVKVTQSSRYLVKRTGEKVFLECVQDMDHENMFWYRQDPGLGLRLIYFSYDVKMKEKGDIPEGYSVSREKKERFSLILESASTNQTSMYLCASSLTDNQPQHFGDGTRLSIL.

This chain connects TRBV20-1 to TRBJ1-6; tentative D call: TRBD1 (6 bases). Trimming cost V 0 bases and J 5 bases, with 11 bases left between them. The CDR3 totals 15 residues. In germline, CDR1 is DFQATT, CDR2 SNEGSKA (reference sequence). The CDR3 nucleotides read TGCAGTGCTAGAGATCCTACAGGGCATAATTCACCCCTCCACTTT. It translates to CSARDPTGHNSPLHF.

This clonotype was detected only once. This chain uses TRBV25-1 with TRBJ2-5; TRBD2 matches at 7 bases. This CDR3 has 14 amino acids. In germline, CDR1 is MGHDK, CDR2 SYGVNS. The V and J ends lost 6 bases and 5 bases, in that order; junction bases with no gene match: 9. CDR3 coding DNA: TGTGCCAGCAGGGTTAGCGGGTCTAAGGAGACCCAGTACTTC. As protein: CASRVSGSKETQYF.

The V and J genes are TRBV28 and TRBJ1-2, with 8 bases matching TRBD1. The CDR3 consists of 16 residues. Looked up from germline, CDR1 is MDHEN and CDR2 is SYDVKM. Unmatched junction bases numbered 12, after V lost 6 bases and J lost 3 bases. CDR3 amino acids: CASSFKVGTGYYGYTF. The CDR3, as DNA: TGTGCCAGCAGCTTTAAGGTCGGGACAGGTTACTATGGCTACACCTTC.

This rearrangement joins TRBV20-1 to TRBJ2-3; 8 nucleotides agree with TRBD2. The J segment lost 0 bases and the V segment lost 6 bases, leaving 5 bases of the junction unmatched. This CDR3 has 14 amino acids. The V gene's germline CDR1 is DFQATT and CDR2 SNEGSKA (reference sequence). The CDR3 DNA is TGCAGTGCCCACCGGGGGGGGAGCACAGATACGCAGTATTTT. Translating gives CSAHRGGSTDTQYF.

The chain joins TRBV10-3 to TRBJ1-5; D is uncertain. The CDR3 is 14 amino acids. Germline CDR1 reads ENHRY; CDR2 reads SYGVKD. Trimming removed 0 bases from V and 2 bases from J, with 5 bases in between. CDR3 in amino acids: CAISESGGNQPQHF. In DNA, the CDR3 is TGTGCCATCAGTGAGTCAGGCGGCAATCAGCCCCAGCATTTT.

This clonotype turned up a few times. The chain links TRBV28 to TRBJ1-2, with a tentative D call TRBD1 (6 bases). The V end lost 10 bases, the J end lost 4 bases, and 16 bases lay between the germline ends. The length of the CDR3 is 13 residues. Germline V gives CDR1 MDHEN, CDR2 SYDVKM. The CDR3 reads CAIWTARFYGYTF. CDR3 nucleotides: TGTGCCATCTGGACAGCCAGGTTCTATGGCTACACCTTC.

By proportion, this clonotype is medium-sized. V and J are TRBV27 and TRBJ2-1; 7 positions agree with TRBD2. This CDR3 comprises 13 residues. After removal of 4 bases from V and 4 bases from J, the junction contained 1 base not matched to a gene. Germline CDR1 MNHEY, CDR2 SMNVEV (reference sequence). The CDR3 nucleotides are TGTGCCAGCAGTTCGGGACTATACAATGAGCAGTTCTTC. Translated, it gives CASSSGLYNEQFF.

The gene calls are TRBV6-2 or TRBV6-3 and TRBJ1-5; D is uncertain. This CDR3 has 13 residues. Germline CDR1 reads MNHEY; CDR2 reads SVGEGT. The V gene lost 8 bases and the J gene lost 2 bases, with 10 bases spanning the gap. Here the CDR3 DNA reads TGTGCCAGCGCCCGGGCCGGCAATCAGCCCCAGCATTTT. Protein sequence: CASARAGNQPQHF.

V gene TRBV7-8 combines with J gene TRBJ1-2; D gene uncertain. V lost 5 bases, J lost 4 bases, and 11 bases lay in between. The germline CDR1 and CDR2 sequences are SGHVS and FQNEAQ. CDR3 length equals 13 residues. The DNA of the CDR3 is TGTGCCAGCAGCCTCCCGGGGTTCTATGGCTACACCTTC. Translated, it gives CASSLPGFYGYTF.

The chain couples TRBV18 to TRBJ2-5, with 7 bases aligning to TRBD1. V shed 3 bases and J 0 bases; nucleotides not matched to a gene: 4. The length of the CDR3 is 15 residues. Germline V lookup: CDR1 KGHSH, CDR2 LQKENI. CDR3 DNA sequence: TGTGCCAGCTCACCTCCGACAGGGAACCAAGAGACCCAGTACTTC. Amino acids: CASSPPTGNQETQYF.

The J gene is TRBJ1-5, the V gene TRBV7-2, with TRBD1 matching over 7 bases. Germline V CDR1 and CDR2: SGHTA, FQGNSA. Germline trimming cut 4 bases from V and 3 bases from J; bases unmatched to any gene: 3. The CDR3 length is 14 residues. The CDR3 DNA reads TGTGCCAGCAGCTGGGACAGATCCAATCAGCCCCAGCATTTT. It is translated as CASSWDRSNQPQHF. Full variable domain (outside the CDR3, taken from reference TRBV7-2 and TRBJ1-5): GAGVSQSPSNKVTEKGKDVELRCDPISGHTALYWYRQSLGQGLEFLIYFQGNSAPDKSGLPSDRFSAERTGGSVSTLTIQRTQQEDSAVYLCASSWDRSNQPQHFGDGTRLSIL.

The V and J genes are TRBV7-9 and TRBJ2-3; 7 positions match TRBD2. Germline CDR1 SEHNR, CDR2 FQNEAQ (reference sequence). This CDR3 spans 14 amino acids. Trimming cost V 8 bases and J 5 bases; bases outside gene matches: 10. In DNA, the CDR3 is TGTGCCAGCCGCCGTGGGGGGGGGGAAGATACGCAGTATTTT. Translating gives CASRRGGGEDTQYF.

The chain joins TRBV11-3 to TRBJ1-1; 7 nucleotides agree with TRBD1. Germline lookup yields CDR1 SGHNT and CDR2 YENEEA. This CDR3 has 18 amino acids. V shed 0 bases, J shed 1 base, and the junction held 11 bases outside the gene matches. CDR3 DNA: TGTGCCAGCAGCTTAGACCTCGCTCGGCAGGGGGGGAACACTGAAGCTTTCTTT. It specifies CASSLDLARQGGNTEAFF.

The chain carries TRBV14 and TRBJ2-3, with 9 nucleotides matching TRBD1. CDR1 and CDR2 from the germline V gene are SGHDN and FVKESK. CDR3 length: 14 residues. After removal of 4 bases from V and 6 bases from J, the junction contained 5 bases not matched to a gene. The DNA of the CDR3 is TGTGCCAGCAGCCCGGACAGGGGCTGGGATACGCAGTATTTT. It encodes CASSPDRGWDTQYF.

This clonotype was picked up one time. V and J are TRBV20-1 and TRBJ1-5; a weak D match, TRBD1 (5 bases). The CDR3 is made up of 12 amino acids. CDR1 is DFQATT, CDR2 SNEGSKA, per germline (reference sequence). The germline V and J ends were trimmed by 2 bases and 4 bases, with 6 bases remaining between them. CDR3 DNA: TGCAGTGCTAGACAGGGAAATCAGCCCCAGCATTTT. Amino acids: CSARQGNQPQHF.

This clonotype was detected only a few times. V gene TRBV7-2 combines with J gene TRBJ1-5, with a possible D match to TRBD1 (6 bases). The germline gives CDR1 SGHTA, CDR2 FQGNSA. The V end was cut by 5 bases, the J end by 1 base, with 12 bases between. This CDR3 region has 15 residues. The CDR3 spells CASSVQGPSNQPQHF. The DNA for the CDR3 is TGTGCCAGCAGCGTACAGGGTCCCAGCAATCAGCCCCAGCATTTT.

The sample holds a few counts of this clonotype. The DNA for the CDR3 is TGTGCCAGCAGCCTCTACAGACCTAGGAGCACTGAAGCTTTCTTT. It yields the protein CASSLYRPRSTEAFF. The chain joins TRBV28 to TRBJ1-1; unclear D gene. Trimming removed 6 bases at V and 4 bases at J, with 18 bases between. The germline gives CDR1 MDHEN, CDR2 SYDVKM. This CDR3 has 15 amino acids.

V gene TRBV6-2 or TRBV6-3 combines with J gene TRBJ1-2; TRBD1 is a possible D gene (5 bases). CDR1 is MNHEY, CDR2 SVGEGT, per germline. The CDR3 has 16 residues. Trimming took off 7 bases at V and 5 bases at J, with 23 bases between the two ends. In nucleotides, the CDR3 is TGTGCCAGCACCCCGATGACTGTGGGGCGAGGATATGGCTACACCTTC. Residues: CASTPMTVGRGYGYTF.

In DNA form, the CDR3 reads TGTGCCAGCAGCTCCAGACAGGGGATCGGCACCGGGGAGCTGTTTTTT. It encodes CASSSRQGIGTGELFF. V usage is TRBV7-2 and J usage is TRBJ2-2; 8 nucleotides line up with TRBD1. V lost 4 bases to trimming and J lost 4 bases; unmatched junction nucleotides: 8. The CDR3 runs to 16 residues. Germline-derived CDR1 and CDR2 are SGHTA and FQGNSA.

The rearrangement uses TRBV7-2 and TRBJ1-5; 10 bases map to TRBD1. This CDR3 is built from 15 residues. The V gene's germline CDR1 is SGHTA and CDR2 FQGNSA. V lost 5 bases and J lost 7; bases outside the gene matches: 8. The CDR3 sequence is CASSPGQGVRQPQHF. The CDR3 nucleotides are TGTGCCAGCAGCCCAGGACAGGGGGTTCGGCAGCCCCAGCATTTT.

The J gene is TRBJ2-5, the V gene TRBV28; D gene ambiguous. Trimming left V 3 bases short and J 5 bases short, with 4 bases between. Germline V gene data show CDR1 as MDHEN and CDR2 as SYDVKM. The CDR3 extends over 11 amino acids. In DNA, the CDR3 is TGTGCCAGCAGTTTGAGCGAGACCCAGTACTTC. Its protein product is CASSLSETQYF.

The CDR3, as DNA: TGCAGTGCTAGGGACGGACAAAGAAATTCACCCCTCCACTTT. Translated: CSARDGQRNSPLHF. V is TRBV20-1 and J is TRBJ1-6; weak D call: TRBD1 (5 bases). Trimming removed 3 bases from V and 7 bases from J, with 13 bases in between. There are 14 residues in the CDR3. Per germline, CDR1 DFQATT and CDR2 SNEGSKA (reference sequence).

The chain combines TRBV2 with TRBJ2-3; 8 nucleotides line up with TRBD2. CDR1 is SNHLY and CDR2 is FYNNEI in the germline V gene. V dropped 4 bases and J dropped 12; count of bases not matched to a gene: 12. The CDR3 covers 14 residues. DNA for the CDR3: TGTGCCAGCAGTGTAGGGGGAGGCGGGAGGACACAGTATTTT. This codes for CASSVGGGGRTQYF.

This chain connects TRBV19 to TRBJ1-2; D unclear. Germline-derived CDR1 and CDR2 are LNHDA and SQIVND (reference sequence). The CDR3 is 11 residues long. The germline V and J ends were trimmed by 3 bases and 8 bases, with 7 bases remaining between them. In nucleotides, the CDR3 is TGTGCCAGTAGTATGGGGTACGGCTACACCTTC. This codes for CASSMGYGYTF.

This chain links TRBV7-2 with TRBJ2-1; no clear D. Germline V lookup: CDR1 SGHTA, CDR2 FQGNSA. The CDR3 totals 12 residues. The ends were cut back, 5 bases at V and 7 bases at J, with 9 bases in the middle. CDR3 region: CASSRTWNEQFF. The CDR3, as DNA: TGTGCCAGCAGCCGAACGTGGAATGAGCAGTTCTTC.

This clonotype showed up just a few times. J is TRBJ1-1 and V is TRBV20-1; perhaps TRBD1 as D (6 bases). Germline CDR1 and CDR2: DFQATT and SNEGSKA (reference sequence). The CDR3 is 16 amino acids. V was trimmed by 6 bases and J by 2 bases, leaving 22 bases between them. CDR3 in DNA: TGCAGTGCCTCAGGTACCGGGGGCGCGGATAACACTGAAGCTTTCTTT. It encodes CSASGTGGADNTEAFF.

The chain combines TRBV5-4 with TRBJ2-7; the match to TRBD2 covers 13 bases. The CDR3 is 17 amino acids. CDR1 and CDR2 (germline): SGHNT, YYREEE (reference sequence). The trim removed 4 bases at V and 4 bases at J, leaving 11 bases unmatched. CDR3 sequence reads: CASSHLGLAGIEYEQYF. The CDR3 DNA follows: TGTGCCAGCAGCCATTTGGGACTAGCGGGGATTGAATACGAGCAGTACTTC.

V gene TRBV20-1 combines with J gene TRBJ2-7, with 9 bases lining up with TRBD2. V shed 6 bases and J 2 bases; nucleotides not matched to a gene: 11. The CDR3 has 15 residues. Per germline, CDR1 DFQATT and CDR2 SNEGSKA (reference sequence). CDR3 in amino acids: CSARGAAGGTYEQYF. DNA for the CDR3: TGCAGTGCCAGGGGGGCAGCGGGGGGAACCTACGAGCAGTACTTC.

The count of this clonotype is one. The gene calls are TRBV30 and TRBJ1-2; 9 bases line up with TRBD1. From germline, CDR1 is GTSNPN and CDR2 SVGIG (reference sequence). The CDR3 totals 17 residues. J gave up 3 bases and V 0 bases, and 11 bases lay outside the gene matches. CDR3 loop: CAWSVPVTGGSDYGYTF. The DNA for the CDR3 is TGTGCCTGGAGTGTACCCGTTACAGGGGGCTCAGACTATGGCTACACCTTC.

The V and J genes are TRBV20-1 and TRBJ2-7; tentatively, D is TRBD2 (5 bases). V dropped 0 bases and J dropped 3 bases, with 9 bases sitting between them. Germline V lookup: CDR1 DFQATT, CDR2 SNEGSKA (reference sequence). This CDR3 has 13 residues. The CDR3 reads CSARDSRVYEQYF. The DNA of the CDR3 is TGCAGTGCTAGAGATTCGAGGGTCTACGAGCAGTACTTC.